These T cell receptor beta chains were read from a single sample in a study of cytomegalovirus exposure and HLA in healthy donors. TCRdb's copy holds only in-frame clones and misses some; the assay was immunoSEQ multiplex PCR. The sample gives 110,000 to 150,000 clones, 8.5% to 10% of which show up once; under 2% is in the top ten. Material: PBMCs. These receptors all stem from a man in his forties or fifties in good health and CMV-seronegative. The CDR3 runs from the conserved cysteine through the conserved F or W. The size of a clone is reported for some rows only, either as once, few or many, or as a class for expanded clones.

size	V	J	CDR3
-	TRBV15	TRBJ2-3	CATSVASGQIDTQYF
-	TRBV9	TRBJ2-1	CASSVVTSGGNEQFF
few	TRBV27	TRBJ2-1	CASSLGTSGRVEQFF
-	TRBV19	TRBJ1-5	CASTTRGGSNQPQHF
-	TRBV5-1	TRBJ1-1	CASSLEGGGYTEAFF
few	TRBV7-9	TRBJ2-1	CASSLESYNEQFF
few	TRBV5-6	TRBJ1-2	CASSLARTTGDYGYTF
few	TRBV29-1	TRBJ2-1	CSAWGSVGEQFF
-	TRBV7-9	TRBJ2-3	CASTPRGASTDTQYF
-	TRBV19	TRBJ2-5	CASTPRDSGTQYF
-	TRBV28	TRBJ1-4	CASSSPRQGANEKLFF
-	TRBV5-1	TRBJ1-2	CASSLGATGDGYTF
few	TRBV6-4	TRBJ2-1	CARSDSSDRGLEQFF
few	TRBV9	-	CASSVEDVGTPLYEQYF